One and the same sample provided the 2 T cell receptor beta chains below, sequenced in a study of blood T cell repertoires in COVID-19. TCRdb's table, derived via immunoSEQ multiplex PCR, lists solely in-frame clones and lacks some. The sample lists about 300,000 clones; around nine tenths were seen once. The sample consisted of PBMCs or T cells enriched from blood (not recorded which). The receptors derive from a woman aged 50 to 65 who had been exposed to COVID-19.

The sample holds one count of this clone. Here the CDR3 DNA reads TGTGCCAGCACGACCCAGGCTTTCTCCTACAATGAGCAGTTCTTC. Protein sequence: CASTTQAFSYNEQFF. The chain links TRBV7-8 to TRBJ2-1; D is unresolved. The CDR3 spans 15 residues. CDR1 and CDR2 (germline): SGHVS, FQNEAQ. With 7 bases removed from V and 0 bases from J, the gap between germline ends came to 13 bases.

This chain connects TRBV5-1 to TRBJ2-2; 8 bases align to TRBD2. This CDR3 spans 15 amino acids. From germline, CDR1 is SGHRS and CDR2 YFSETQ. Trimming at V came to 4 bases and at J to 1 base, leaving 3 bases not matched to a gene. CDR3 sequence reads: CASSPGGGNTGELFF. CDR3 in DNA: TGCGCCAGCAGCCCCGGGGGGGGGAACACCGGGGAGCTGTTTTTT.